Listed here are 22 T cell receptor beta chains from one sample, sequenced in a study of T cells in Graves' hyperthyroidism and ophthalmopathy. Amplified regions were TCR beta CDR3 sequences from RNA transcripts. The HTBI primer set drove a first-round RT-PCR of the TCR CDR3. MiXCR was run by TCRdb on the multiplex PCR reads, yielding one entry per CDR3 protein. The sample includes fewer than 350,000 distinct CDR3 sequences, about a sixth of them seen just once. The sample comprised blood. These receptors all stem from a woman between 40 and 50 years old with Graves' ophthalmopathy.

This clonotype was seen repeatedly, ten times or more. DNA for the CDR3: TGTGCCAGCAGACCCAGCGGGAGGAACTACGAGCAGTACTTC. Protein sequence: CASRPSGRNYEQYF. The chain carries TRBV28 and TRBJ2-7; the match to TRBD2 covers 9 bases. Trimming took 6 bases from V and 3 from J; bases not matched to a gene: 6. CDR1 is MDHEN and CDR2 is SYDVKM in the germline V gene. The CDR3 covers 14 residues.

Many counts were recorded for this clonotype. The V gene is TRBV4-3, the J gene TRBJ1-1; D ambiguous. CDR1 and CDR2 (germline): LGHNA, YSLEER. The CDR3 is made up of 15 amino acids. V lost 1 base and J 1 base, leaving 10 bases between the germline ends. The CDR3 region is CASSQGAPANTEAFF. The CDR3 region has the DNA TGCGCCAGCAGCCAAGGAGCCCCCGCGAACACTGAAGCTTTCTTT.

This clonotype was counted ten times or more. The chain links TRBV12-3 or TRBV12-4 to TRBJ2-7; 8 positions match TRBD2. With V trimmed by 6 bases and J by 5 bases, 6 bases remained unmatched. CDR3 length: 13 amino acids. CDR3 region: CASSPGLAHEQYF. CDR3 DNA: TGTGCCAGCAGCCCCGGACTAGCCCACGAGCAGTACTTC.

This clonotype was observed at least ten times. The rearrangement uses TRBV11-1 and TRBJ2-5; 8 bases line up with TRBD1. V dropped 3 bases and J dropped 2; count of bases not matched to a gene: 5. Germline assignment: CDR1 SGHAT and CDR2 FQDESV (reference sequence). The CDR3 runs 15 residues. The CDR3 protein is CASSFDRGRQETQYF. In nucleotides, the CDR3 is TGTGCCAGCAGCTTTGACAGGGGCCGTCAAGAGACCCAGTACTTC.

This clonotype has ten or more counts. V and J are TRBV12-3 or TRBV12-4 and TRBJ2-7, with 9 bases lining up with TRBD2. The J segment lost 1 base and the V segment lost 5 bases, leaving 3 bases of the junction unmatched. The CDR3 is 14 residues long. The CDR3 protein is CASSSGGSSYEQYF. DNA of the CDR3: TGTGCCAGCAGTAGCGGGGGGAGTTCCTACGAGCAGTACTTC.

This clonotype has ten or more counts. The gene calls are TRBV13 and TRBJ2-2; TRBD2 aligns across 8 bases. J was trimmed by 1 base and V by 5 bases; bases with no gene match: 15. The CDR3 totals 19 residues. CDR1 and CDR2 from the germline V gene are PRHDT and FYEKMQ (reference sequence). CDR3 region: CASSPLGVLAGGNTGELFF. The CDR3 DNA is TGTGCCAGCAGCCCTCTGGGAGTACTCGCGGGAGGGAACACCGGGGAGCTGTTTTTT.

The chain combines TRBV30 with TRBJ1-5; a possible D gene is TRBD1 (6 bases). The CDR3 contains 13 residues. The V gene's germline CDR1 is GTSNPN and CDR2 SVGIG (reference sequence). The V and J ends lost 2 bases and 7 bases respectively, with 12 bases between them. CDR3 residues: CAWSSQRGQPQHF. CDR3 in DNA: TGTGCCTGGAGTAGCCAGAGGGGGCAGCCCCAGCATTTT.

This clonotype was found many times. The J gene is TRBJ2-1, the V gene TRBV7-2, with unresolved D. Trimming stripped 4 bases from V and 7 bases from J, with 11 bases between. This CDR3 comprises 13 residues. Germline-derived CDR1 and CDR2 are SGHTA and FQGNSA. The CDR3: CASSSDGDNEQFF. In DNA, the CDR3 is TGTGCCAGCAGCTCGGACGGCGATAATGAGCAGTTCTTC.

This clonotype appeared many times. V is TRBV6-1 and J is TRBJ2-2, with 7 bases fitting TRBD1. Germline-derived CDR1 and CDR2 are MNHNS and SASEGT. Germline trimming cut 4 bases from V and 3 bases from J; bases unmatched to any gene: 2. This CDR3 spans 14 amino acids. Here the CDR3 DNA reads TGTGCCAGCAGTGTTCAGGGGGACACCGGGGAGCTGTTTTTT. Translated: CASSVQGDTGELFF.

A remark on this clonotype: Germline and junction disagree at one end, which may indicate a read error. The rearrangement links TRBV27 to TRBJ1-1; 7 positions agree with TRBD1. The CDR3 totals 16 residues. Per germline, CDR1 MNHEY and CDR2 SMNVEV (reference sequence). Here the CDR3 DNA reads TGTGTCAGCAGGGGGGGCCCACTAGATAACGTCACTGAAGCTTTCTTT. Translated: CVSRGGPLDNVTEAFF.

This clonotype occurred many times. The gene calls are TRBV7-2 and TRBJ2-1; unclear D gene. Trimming removed 1 base at V and 4 bases at J, with 14 bases between. Germline V CDR1 and CDR2: SGHTA, FQGNSA. The CDR3 runs 16 residues. The CDR3 coding sequence is TGTGCCAGCAGCTTAGGACCAAACCTCCCGTACAATGAGCAGTTCTTC. Encoded protein: CASSLGPNLPYNEQFF.

This clonotype was counted ten times or more. The CDR3 nucleotides are TGTGCCAGCAGCAAATCTAGCGGGAGGGCCTACGAGCAGTACTTC. As protein: CASSKSSGRAYEQYF. V usage is TRBV6-1 and J usage is TRBJ2-7, with 12 bases lining up with TRBD2. This CDR3 spans 15 amino acids. Germline CDR1 reads MNHNS; CDR2 reads SASEGT. V gave up 6 bases and J gave up 2 bases; unmatched junction bases: 5.

This clonotype was detected ten times or more. The chain couples TRBV5-1 to TRBJ2-5; D is unresolved. With 0 bases removed from V and 2 bases from J, the gap between germline ends came to 8 bases. The CDR3 is 14 amino acids. CDR1 SGHRS and CDR2 YFSETQ come from the germline V gene. This CDR3 is CASSLESLQETQYF. The CDR3 DNA follows: TGCGCCAGCAGCTTGGAAAGCCTTCAAGAGACCCAGTACTTC.

The chain employs TRBV12-3 or TRBV12-4 and TRBJ1-1, with TRBD1 as a possible D gene (6 bases). The V and J ends lost 3 bases and 1 base respectively, with 9 bases between them. The CDR3 is 14 amino acids. The CDR3 reads CASSLWTANTEAFF. The CDR3 DNA reads TGTGCCAGCAGTTTGTGGACAGCGAACACTGAAGCTTTCTTT.

There are many counts of this clonotype. A much larger clone differs by one base, so this may be a read error. CDR3 bases: TGTGCCAGCAGCTTAGATGTCGGCTTCCAAGAGGCCCAGTACTTC. Translated, it gives CASSLDVGFQEAQYF. The chain couples TRBV7-2 to TRBJ2-5; D remains ambiguous. The CDR3 contains 15 residues. The V gene's germline CDR1 is SGHTA and CDR2 FQGNSA. The full variable domain, completed using reference TRBV7-2 and TRBJ2-5, is GAGVSQSPSNKVTEKGKDVELRCDPISGHTALYWYRQSLGQGLEFLIYFQGNSAPDKSGLPSDRFSAERTGGSVSTLTIQRTQQEDSAVYLCASSLDVGFQEAQYFGPGTRLLVL.

This clonotype was observed many times. The V and J genes are TRBV5-1 and TRBJ2-7; 9 bases are shared with TRBD2. V was clipped by 4 bases and J by 2 bases; unmatched bases: 10. CDR1 is SGHRS and CDR2 is YFSETQ in the germline V gene. CDR3 length equals 16 residues. The CDR3 coding sequence is TGCGCCAGCAGCCCGGAACGTTCTAGCGGGACCTACGAGCAGTACTTC. Translated: CASSPERSSGTYEQYF.

This clonotype has ten or more counts. The chain couples TRBV4-2 to TRBJ1-2; D remains unclear. Trimming left V 0 bases short and J 8 bases short, with 13 bases between. The CDR3 is 14 amino acids. Germline CDR1 is LGHNA and CDR2 is YNFKEQ. CDR3 nucleotides: TGTGCCAGCAGCCAAGATCGACTTTTAGGAGGCTACACCTTC. Its translation is CASSQDRLLGGYTF.

This clonotype came up many times. The DNA for the CDR3 is TGCGCCAGCAGCTTGGAGGGGGGGCCTGAAGCTTTCTTT. Encoded protein: CASSLEGGPEAFF. This sequence joins TRBV5-1 and TRBJ1-1; a weak D match, TRBD1 (6 bases). V was pared by 0 bases and J by 6 bases, with 9 bases between. Germline lookup yields CDR1 SGHRS and CDR2 YFSETQ. This CDR3 is 13 amino acids long.

This chain links TRBV29-1 with TRBJ1-1; no definite D call. V lost 5 bases, J lost 10 bases, and 17 bases lay in between. Germline assignment: CDR1 SQVTM and CDR2 ANQGSEA. This CDR3 is built from 12 residues. Here the CDR3 DNA reads TGCAGCGTTCAAACGGAAGCCTTAACAGCTTTCTTT. It yields the protein CSVQTEALTAFF.

This clonotype was recorded many times. The chain links TRBV4-1 to TRBJ2-7; D uncertain. The V gene lost 1 base and the J gene lost 0 bases, with 13 bases spanning the gap. The V gene's germline CDR1 is MGHRA and CDR2 YSYEKL. The CDR3 is made up of 16 amino acids. CDR3 residues: CASSQGWQSSSYEQYF. Here the CDR3 DNA reads TGCGCCAGCAGCCAAGGATGGCAGTCCAGCTCCTACGAGCAGTACTTC.

This clonotype was seen repeatedly, ten times or more. The V and J genes are TRBV6-1 and TRBJ1-5; D gene unclear. From germline, CDR1 is MNHNS and CDR2 SASEGT. Trimming removed 4 bases at V and 3 bases at J, with 10 bases between. There are 14 residues in the CDR3. CDR3: CASSARHLNQPQHF. In DNA form, the CDR3 reads TGTGCCAGCAGTGCTCGACACCTCAATCAGCCCCAGCATTTT.

This clonotype showed up many times. The genes are TRBV19 and TRBJ2-7; either TRBD1 or TRBD2 may fit D (6 bases each). The CDR3 extends over 15 amino acids. Germline lookup yields CDR1 LNHDA and CDR2 SQIVND (reference sequence). Deletions cut 5 bases from V and 3 bases from J, with 17 bases between. The CDR3, as DNA: TGTGCCAGTAGTGCCAACAGGGACTCCAACTACGAGCAGTACTTC. Its translation is CASSANRDSNYEQYF.